Listed below are T cell receptor beta chains from one sample, sequenced in a study of post-analysis software for immune sequencing data. TCRdb ran MiXCR on the PCR reads and lists one entry per CDR3 protein. Seen here are hundreds of thousands of distinct CDR3 sequences, roughly 46% observed once, and the top ten hold around 1.7%. The specimen sequenced was blood. All receptors come from a girl between 5 and 17 years old with multiple sclerosis. The CDR3 runs from the conserved cysteine through the conserved F or W. The order of the fields is J gene, D gene, V gene, clone size, CDR3 DNA, CDR3 protein. D genes are given only for firm matches. The size of a clone is reported for some rows only, either as once, few or many, or as a class for expanded clones.

TRBJ1-5 TRBD1 TRBV7-9 once TGTGCCAGCAGCTTAGGACAGGGATTTCAGCCCCAGCATTTT CASSLGQGFQPQHF
TRBJ1-6 . TRBV7-3 . TGTGCCAGCAGCTTACAAAATAATTCACCCCTCCACTTT CASSLQNNSPLHF
TRBJ2-3 TRBD1 TRBV20-1 . TGCAGTGCTAGAGGGTCCGGGACAGGTCACGGCACAGATACGCAGTATTTT CSARGSGTGHGTDTQYF
TRBJ1-3 TRBD1 TRBV12-3/TRBV12-4 . TGTGCCAGCAGTTTAACAGGGGATGTAGCTGGAAACACCATATATTTT CASSLTGDVAGNTIYF
TRBJ2-5 TRBD2 TRBV10-3 few TGTGCCATCAGTGACCCCTTTCGACTAGCGGGAGAAGAGACCCAGTACTTC CAISDPFRLAGEETQYF
TRBJ1-2 TRBD1 TRBV18 . TGTGCCAGCTCCTCCGGGACAGGGATTGGCTACACCTTC CASSSGTGIGYTF
TRBJ1-2 TRBD1 TRBV7-6 . TGTGCCAGCAGCCCGGACCGGGACAGGGGCTATGGCTACACCTTC CASSPDRDRGYGYTF
TRBJ2-1 TRBD2 TRBV27 . TGTGCCAGCAGCGGGGGGGCCAATGAGCAGTTCTTC CASSGGANEQFF
TRBJ2-7 TRBD2 TRBV7-2 . TGTGCCAGCAGCCGCACGGCGGGGGGGAGTGAGCAGTACTTC CASSRTAGGSEQYF
TRBJ2-3 TRBD2 TRBV12-3/TRBV12-4 few TGTGCCAGCAGTTTTACGGGAGGGTCAGATACGCAGTATTTT CASSFTGGSDTQYF
TRBJ2-1 TRBD2 TRBV29-1 few TGCAGCGTTGGAGGACTAGCAGGCAATGAGCAGTTCTTC CSVGGLAGNEQFF
TRBJ2-1 . TRBV12-3/TRBV12-4 few TGTGCCAGCAGTTTCCCCTTACGAGCGAGCAATGAGCAGTTCTTC CASSFPLRASNEQFF
TRBJ2-1 . TRBV12-3/TRBV12-4 few TGTGCCAGCAGTTTAAGGGACACAGTAAGGGACAATGAGCAGTTCTTC CASSLRDTVRDNEQFF
TRBJ2-7 . TRBV10-3 many TGTGCCATCAGTGAAGGGACGCTGAGCTCCTACGAGCAGTACTTC CAISEGTLSSYEQYF
TRBJ2-5 . TRBV15 . TGTGCCACCAGCAGAGATTTGAGAAAAGAGACCCAGTACTTC CATSRDLRKETQYF
TRBJ2-7 TRBD2 TRBV7-9 . TGTGCCAGCAGCCACCACCGCGGGAGGGGCGAGCAGTACTTC CASSHHRGRGEQYF
TRBJ2-1 . TRBV9 . TGTGCCAGCAGCGTAGCTATTGCGACAATGAGCTCCTACAATGAGCAGTTCTTC CASSVAIATMSSYNEQFF
TRBJ2-6 . TRBV4-1 many TGCGCCAGCAGCCAAGTAGGTTTCCGGGACCCGTCTGGGGCCAACGTCCTGACTTTC CASSQVGFRDPSGANVLTF
TRBJ2-7 . TRBV18 . TGTGCCAGCTCACCCATGGCGACAGGCATGGACGAGCAGTACTTC CASSPMATGMDEQYF
TRBJ2-1 . TRBV10-3 . TGTGCCATCAGTGATTCTCTGGGGGGGCTATACAATGAGCAGTTCTTC CAISDSLGGLYNEQFF
TRBJ2-5 TRBD2 TRBV29-1 . TGCAGCCTGAAAGGGACTAGCGGGAGTGTACGCGAGACCCAGTACTTC CSLKGTSGSVRETQYF
TRBJ2-1 . TRBV6-5 . TGTGCCAGCAGCCGTCAGGACCCCTCGCTCTTTAATGAGCAGTTCTTC CASSRQDPSLFNEQFF
TRBJ2-3 TRBD2 TRBV10-3 . TGTGCCTCCGCGGGAGGGGGCACAGATACGCAGTATTTT CASAGGGTDTQYF
TRBJ2-3 TRBD1 TRBV15 many TGTGCCACTCAGACAGGGAACAGAGATACGCAGTATTTT CATQTGNRDTQYF
TRBJ2-7 TRBD2 TRBV29-1 . TGCAGCGTTAAGGGACTAGCGGGCTACGAGCAGTACTTC CSVKGLAGYEQYF
TRBJ2-1 . TRBV20-1 . TGCAGTGCTAGAGATCCCCGAAGGGTCGGTGAGCAGTTCTTC CSARDPRRVGEQFF
TRBJ1-2 . TRBV6-5 few TGTGCCAGCAGCCCGTTTTGGGGAGTCGGTGGCTACACCTTC CASSPFWGVGGYTF
TRBJ1-4 . TRBV5-1 few TGCGCCAGCAGCTTGAGGTCGGGGGATGAAAAACTGTTTTTT CASSLRSGDEKLFF
TRBJ2-1 TRBD2 TRBV13 . TGTGCCAGCAGCTTCTCGGGGACTAGCGGTTACAATGAGCAGTTCTTC CASSFSGTSGYNEQFF
TRBJ2-7 . TRBV12-3/TRBV12-4 . TGTGCCAGCAGCGCCGACAGGAAAGGTAACAACGAGCAGTACTTC CASSADRKGNNEQYF
TRBJ2-1 . TRBV3-1 . TGTGCCAGCAGCCATCGGGTTCGTGAGCTGTTCTTC CASSHRVRELFF
TRBJ2-7 . TRBV7-8 few TGTGCCAGCAGCTTAGGTGGGGGTCGGAGGGGGCACCACGAGCAGTACTTC CASSLGGGRRGHHEQYF
TRBJ2-1 . TRBV7-9 . TGTGCCAGCAGCTTAATAGCGCAGGCCTCCTACAATGAGCAGTTCTTC CASSLIAQASYNEQFF
TRBJ2-5 . TRBV5-1 . TGCGCCAGCAGGAGGGAGGTAACCGGGCTCCAAGAGACCCAGTACTTC CASRREVTGLQETQYF
TRBJ1-2 . TRBV4-2 . TGTGCCAGCAGCCAAAAAACCGGGACAATCTATGGCTACACCTTC CASSQKTGTIYGYTF
TRBJ1-4 . TRBV20-1 . TGCAGTGCTAGAGTTAATGAAGGGCTGTTTTTT CSARVNEGLFF
TRBJ1-5 . TRBV24-1 . TGTGCCACCAGTGATTTGGCAGGGAATCAGCCCCAGCATTTT CATSDLAGNQPQHF
TRBJ2-7 TRBD2 TRBV11-2 few TGTGCCAGCAGCGCCCGACTAGCGGGGAGCTCCTACGAGCAGTACTTC CASSARLAGSSYEQYF
TRBJ2-7 TRBD2 TRBV5-6 few TGTGCCAGCAGCTTTTGGGAGGGGCCAACGTGGGAGCAGTACTTC CASSFWEGPTWEQYF
TRBJ2-1 . TRBV7-2 . TGTGCCAGCAGCTTCGACCGAGACAATGAGCAGTTCTTC CASSFDRDNEQFF
TRBJ1-2 . TRBV12-3/TRBV12-4 . TGTGCCAGCAGTTTATATCGGGTCGGCTACACCTTC CASSLYRVGYTF
TRBJ1-5 TRBD1 TRBV7-9 . TGTGCCAGCAGCTCGGGGACAGGGGGGCTTTTGGAGCCCCAGCATTTT CASSSGTGGLLEPQHF
TRBJ1-1 . TRBV4-2 few TGTGCCAGCACAGCCTATGGTTCGGAGGGCACTGAAGCTTTCTTT CASTAYGSEGTEAFF
TRBJ2-7 . TRBV2 . TGTGCCAGCAGTTCCCGGGGGACTCCCGACTACGAGCAGTACTTC CASSSRGTPDYEQYF
TRBJ1-2 . TRBV20-1 few TGCAGTGCTAGAGATGCGGTGCGCTATGGCTACACCTTC CSARDAVRYGYTF
TRBJ1-5 . TRBV12-3/TRBV12-4 many TGTGCCAGCAGTGCTGGTAGCAATCAGCCCCAGCATTTT CASSAGSNQPQHF
TRBJ2-5 TRBD1 TRBV29-1 few TGCAGCGTCGCAGGGGGCGACGAGACCCAGTACTTC CSVAGGDETQYF
TRBJ2-7 . TRBV4-2 . TGTGCCAGCAGCCAAGTCGCGACAGCCTACGAGCAGTACTTC CASSQVATAYEQYF
TRBJ2-3 . TRBV12-3/TRBV12-4 . TGTGCCAGCAGTTTGAACAGTTTTGATACGCAGTATTTT CASSLNSFDTQYF
TRBJ1-2 TRBD1 TRBV7-8 . TGTGCCAGCAGCTCCGGGACAGGGTCTGGCTACACCTTC CASSSGTGSGYTF
TRBJ1-1 . TRBV20-1 . TGCAGTGCCCCGCAGACGACTAAACCTGAAGCTTTCTTT CSAPQTTKPEAFF
TRBJ2-5 . TRBV4-1 . TGCGCCAGCAGCCAAGATTGGGCCCACATTGTCGGTTTGGAGAATCAAGAGACCCAGTACTTC CASSQDWAHIVGLENQETQYF
TRBJ2-7 TRBD1 TRBV7-9 . TGTGCCAGCAGCTACACCGGGACAGGGCACCACGAGCAGTACTTC CASSYTGTGHHEQYF